This T cell receptor beta chain was sequenced for a study of blood T cell repertoires in COVID-19. Study in general: Sites in the United States, Italy and Spain provided acute and convalescent COVID-19 samples. Sources were T cells, B-cell-depleted T cells, or PBMCs; the material itself was cDNA or gDNA.

Methods used by the authors: Amplification from reference gene primers served as the basis for estimated nucleated cell counts. Clones were sequenced by immunoSEQ multiplex PCR, and TCRdb holds only the in-frame ones, with some missing. V, J and clone size derive from that table, while D and trimming were established from the DNA sequence. The sample lists 55,000 to 80,000 clones, about three quarters seen once, with 9.2% in the top ten. The V and J ends lost 4 bases and 0 bases respectively, with 12 bases between them. Germline lookup yields CDR1 LNHDA and CDR2 SQIVND (reference sequence). CDR3 length equals 15 residues.

This chain connects TRBV19 to TRBJ1-1; possibly TRBD1 for D (6 bases). This sequence was found in a human donor in a cohort sampled during active COVID-19. The sequenced material came from peripheral blood. In DNA form, the CDR3 reads TGTGCCAGTAGTACTTTCGGACAGATGAACACTGAAGCTTTCTTT. It codes for CASSTFGQMNTEAFF.